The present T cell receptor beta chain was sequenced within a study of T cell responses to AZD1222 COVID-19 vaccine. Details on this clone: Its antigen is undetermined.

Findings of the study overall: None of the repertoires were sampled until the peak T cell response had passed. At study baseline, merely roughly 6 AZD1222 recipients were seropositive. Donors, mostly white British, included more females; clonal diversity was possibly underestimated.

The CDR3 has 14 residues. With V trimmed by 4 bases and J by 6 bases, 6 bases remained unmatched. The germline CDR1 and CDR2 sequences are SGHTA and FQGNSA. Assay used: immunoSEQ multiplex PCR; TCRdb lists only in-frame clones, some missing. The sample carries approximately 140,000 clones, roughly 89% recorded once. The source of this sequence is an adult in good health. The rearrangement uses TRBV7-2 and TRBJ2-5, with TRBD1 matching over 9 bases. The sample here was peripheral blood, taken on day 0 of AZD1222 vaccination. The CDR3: CASSSRTGEKTQYF. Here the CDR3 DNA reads TGTGCCAGCAGCTCCCGGACAGGGGAGAAGACCCAGTACTTC.